This note documents a single T cell receptor beta chain sequence. Its antigen has not been determined. Base qualities are not recorded, but no much larger clone differs from it by a single base. V and J lose 0 bases and 3 bases, and a span of 7 bases separates them. Based on the germline V gene, the CDR1 and CDR2 sequences are SGHRS and YFSETQ. The CDR3 holds 13 amino acids from the cysteine to the phenylalanine. Just CDR3 DNA is preserved here, 39 bases in frame from base 1. The data derive from a study of T cell repertoires in cytomegalovirus infection (dated 2019 in TCRdb). In the study overall: Donor HLA type was relevant to the analysis, because carriage of CMV infection together with the matching HLA type was indicated by public TCR beta signatures.

The instrument given in TCRdb is Illumina HiSeq 1500. Starting from the raw public reads, TCRdb applied fastp trimming at Q25, assembled clones with MiXCR and retained in-frame beta chains. Rows merge per CDR3 protein into single entries with the most common DNA and genes. This sample lists fewer than 300,000 distinct CDR3 sequences; roughly a quarter were detected once. The top ten hold approximately 15% of the sample. Here is what the overall study found, with its caveats: The ex vivo response was dominated by HLA-C-restricted CMV-specific TCR beta clonotypes, and the single most frequent clonotype in two of eight donors was supplied by these HLA-C-restricted clonotypes. Carriers of CMV infection plus the relevant HLA type were discriminated by the cumulative frequency of public TCR beta family members in the study cohort and in an independent roughly 380-donor cohort.

The sample was PBMCs. The receptor was derived from a human donor in good health (CMV status not recorded). Some clones in this sample may be carry-over from other donors' samples. The sequence joins TRBV5-1 to TRBJ2-7; no D gene can be assigned with confidence. The CDR3 reads as follows: CASSLDGLYEQYF. The nucleotide sequence is given as TGCGCCAGCAGCTTGGACGGTCTCTACGAGCAGTACTTC. Where the CDR3 stops, the reference TRBV5-1 and TRBJ2-7 genes take over; the full variable domain is KAGVTQTPRYLIKTRGQQVTLSCSPISGHRSVSWYQQTPGQGLQFLFEYFSETQRNKGNFPGRFSGRQFSNSRSEMNVSTLELGDSALYLCASSLDGLYEQYFGPGTRLTVT.